The 26 T cell receptor beta chains reported below all come from one sample, sequenced in a study of radiotherapy plus CTLA-4 blockade in lung cancer. Generated by immunoSEQ multiplex PCR, the TCRdb table keeps only in-frame clones and is missing some. The sample has 78,000 or so clones; more than 75% are singletons. The source was peripheral blood, collected from a patient treated with radiotherapy plus ipilimumab. The receptors shown here come from a human donor with non-small cell lung cancer who had stable disease on radiotherapy plus ipilimumab.

The V gene is TRBV5-1, the J gene TRBJ1-1; D is ambiguous. Trimming cost V 4 bases and J 6 bases, with 13 bases left between them. Germline loops: CDR1 SGHRS, CDR2 YFSETQ. The CDR3 sequence is 13 residues long. The CDR3 DNA follows: TGCGCCAGCAGCGCGACGGGTCCTTCTGAAGCTTTCTTT. This gives the protein CASSATGPSEAFF.

The rearrangement links TRBV19 to TRBJ1-2; D may be TRBD1 (5 bases). CDR1 is LNHDA, CDR2 SQIVND, per germline (reference sequence). The CDR3 runs to 15 residues. Trimming removed 5 bases at V and 4 bases at J, with 17 bases between. The CDR3 coding sequence is TGTGCCAGTAGTCTGCTCCAGGGAGACCTCTATGGCTACACCTTC. Translating it yields CASSLLQGDLYGYTF.

V and J are TRBV13 and TRBJ1-1; 11 positions match TRBD1. The CDR3 has 16 amino acids. In germline, CDR1 is PRHDT, CDR2 FYEKMQ (reference sequence). With 4 bases clipped from V and 5 bases from J, the junction kept 9 bases outside the gene matches. The CDR3 DNA follows: TGTGCCAGCAGCTACGGAGCCGGGACAGGGGGTACTGAAGCTTTCTTT. Translating it yields CASSYGAGTGGTEAFF.

The rearrangement joins TRBV19 to TRBJ2-7, with 10 positions matching TRBD1. Looked up from germline, CDR1 is LNHDA and CDR2 is SQIVND (reference sequence). The CDR3 is made up of 16 amino acids. V gave up 6 bases and J gave up 3 bases; unmatched junction bases: 11. CDR3 nucleotide sequence: TGTGCCAGTAGCTATGCCTGGGACAGGGGCCTCTACGAGCAGTACTTC. It encodes CASSYAWDRGLYEQYF.

The chain combines TRBV9 with TRBJ2-2; D ambiguous. Germline loops: CDR1 SGDLS, CDR2 YYNGEE. The V end lost 5 bases, the J end lost 6 bases, and 14 bases lay between the germline ends. There are 14 residues in the CDR3. CDR3 sequence reads: CASRRSGSAGELFF. In nucleotides, the CDR3 is TGTGCCAGCAGGCGGTCCGGGTCCGCCGGGGAGCTGTTTTTT.

This chain links TRBV5-6 with TRBJ2-2, with D perhaps given as TRBD1 or TRBD2 (5 bases each). Trimming took 7 bases from V and 4 from J, leaving 17 bases between them. Per the germline V gene, CDR1 is SGHDT and CDR2 is YYEEEE. This CDR3 is built from 15 residues. CDR3 loop: CASYPRGRSTGELFF. Written as DNA, the CDR3 is TGTGCCAGCTACCCCCGGGGACGTAGCACCGGGGAGCTGTTTTTT.

The chain carries TRBV4-2 and TRBJ2-2; TRBD1 aligns across 8 bases. The CDR3 is made up of 16 amino acids. With V trimmed by 2 bases and J by 8 bases, 10 bases remained unmatched. In germline, CDR1 is LGHNA, CDR2 YNFKEQ. In DNA form, the CDR3 reads TGTGCCAGCAGCCAAAACCCGGGACAGGATGCAGGGGAGCTGTTTTTT. As protein: CASSQNPGQDAGELFF.

The chain has TRBV28 and TRBJ2-1; D not resolved. The CDR3 contains 13 residues. CDR1 is MDHEN and CDR2 is SYDVKM in the germline V gene. Trimming took off 3 bases at V and 6 bases at J, with 9 bases between the two ends. CDR3 sequence: CASSFQLSNEQFF. The CDR3 bases are TGTGCCAGCAGTTTTCAACTTTCCAATGAGCAGTTCTTC.

This chain joins TRBV5-8 and TRBJ2-3; TRBD2 matches at 10 bases. Germline CDR1 SGHTS, CDR2 YDEGEE. Losses at the gene ends were 0 bases for V and 2 bases for J; bases not matched to a gene: 3. The CDR3 totals 16 residues. CDR3 sequence reads: CASSLEAGGITDTQYF. DNA for the CDR3: TGTGCCAGCAGCTTGGAAGCGGGGGGGATCACAGATACGCAGTATTTT. Full variable domain (remainder filled in from reference TRBV5-8 and TRBJ2-3): EAGVTQSPTHLIKTRGQQATLRCSPISGHTSVYWYQQALGLGLQFLLWYDEGEERNRGNFPPRFSGRQFPNYSSELNVNALELEDSALYLCASSLEAGGITDTQYFGPGTRLTVL.

This chain uses TRBV1 with TRBJ2-7; TRBD2, the table's D call, was not compared with the DNA. TRBV1 represents a pseudogene. The CDR3 has 18 residues. CDR3 nucleotide sequence: TGCACCAGCAGCCAACGTCCCGGGACTAGCGGCCCCTCCTACGAGCAGTACTTC. Its protein is CTSSQRPGTSGPSYEQYF.

The chain has TRBV6-5 and TRBJ1-1, with TRBD1 matching over 10 bases. CDR3 size: 12 residues. CDR1 is MNHEY, CDR2 SVGAGI, per germline. Trimming removed 5 bases from V and 11 bases from J; junction bases left unmatched: 5. The CDR3 region is CASSGTGEYAFF. The CDR3 DNA sequence: TGTGCCAGCAGTGGGACAGGGGAGTACGCTTTCTTT.

The genes are TRBV7-8 and TRBJ1-2; D is undetermined. This CDR3 contains 17 residues. V gave up 5 bases and J gave up 4 bases, with 23 bases separating them. Germline CDR1 and CDR2: SGHVS and FQNEAQ. Here the CDR3 reads CASSKAEVTRKTYGYTF. CDR3 sequence (DNA): TGTGCCAGCAGCAAAGCAGAGGTTACCCGAAAGACCTATGGCTACACCTTC. The whole variable domain, filled in from reference TRBV7-8 and TRBJ1-2, reads GAGVSQSPRYKVAKRGQDVALRCDPISGHVSLFWYQQALGQGPEFLTYFQNEAQLDKSGLPSDRFFAERPEGSVSTLKIQRTQQEDSAVYLCASSKAEVTRKTYGYTFGSGTRLTVV.

A few counts support this clone. CDR3: CASSDGRIGNTEAFF. CDR3 nucleotides: TGCGCCAGCAGTGATGGCCGTATTGGGAACACTGAAGCTTTCTTT. The V and J genes are TRBV10-2 and TRBJ1-1; no reliable D call. The CDR3 consists of 15 residues. Trimming removed 3 bases at V and 1 base at J, with 12 bases between. Germline CDR1 WSHSY, CDR2 SAAADI.

The CDR3, as DNA: TGTGCCAGCTCAGCTAACAGGGGATCAGATACGCAGTATTTT. It encodes CASSANRGSDTQYF. The V call is TRBV18, the J call TRBJ2-3; 7 bases line up with TRBD1. V lost 5 bases to trimming and J lost 4 bases; unmatched junction nucleotides: 6. This CDR3 spans 14 amino acids. Germline assignment: CDR1 KGHSH and CDR2 LQKENI.

V is TRBV5-1 and J is TRBJ2-7; D not resolved. Germline V gene sequence: CDR1 SGHRS, CDR2 YFSETQ. The V end was cut by 2 bases, the J end by 4 bases, with 7 bases between. The CDR3 extends over 12 amino acids. In nucleotides, the CDR3 is TGCGCCAGCAGCTTAACAAATTACGAGCAGTACTTC. It yields the protein CASSLTNYEQYF.

This clone has only a few counts. This chain joins TRBV7-3 and TRBJ2-2; 7 nucleotides line up with TRBD1. Trimming removed 6 bases from V and 5 bases from J; junction bases left unmatched: 3. Germline CDR1 is SGHTA and CDR2 is FQGTGA. The CDR3 totals 13 residues. In DNA, the CDR3 is TGTGCCAGCAGGTTACAGGGGACCGGGGAGCTGTTTTTT. This gives the protein CASRLQGTGELFF.

This chain joins TRBV19 and TRBJ2-7, with D perhaps matching TRBD1 (6 bases). Germline CDR1 and CDR2: LNHDA and SQIVND (reference sequence). There are 14 residues in the CDR3. The V and J ends lost 10 bases and 0 bases respectively, with 16 bases between them. The CDR3 loop reads CATKTGSNSYEQYF. For the CDR3, the DNA is TGTGCCACTAAGACAGGCTCTAACTCCTACGAGCAGTACTTC.

The rearrangement links TRBV28 to TRBJ1-1; 11 positions match TRBD1. J gave up 1 base and V 2 bases, and 6 bases lay outside the gene matches. Germline CDR1 reads MDHEN; CDR2 reads SYDVKM. The CDR3 is 17 residues long. As DNA, the CDR3 is TGTGCCAGCAGTTTACCTGGACAGGGGGCTCCGAACACTGAAGCTTTCTTT. Residues: CASSLPGQGAPNTEAFF.

The chain joins TRBV7-8 to TRBJ1-2; possibly TRBD1 for D (5 bases). The CDR3 covers 14 residues. CDR1 and CDR2 from the germline V gene are SGHVS and FQNEAQ. V was shortened by 5 bases and J by 2 bases, with 12 bases between the two germline ends. CDR3 bases: TGTGCCAGCAGCCGGCCCGAGGGGAACTATGGCTACACCTTC. Its translation: CASSRPEGNYGYTF.

Of note for this clone: One junction end disagrees with the germline gene, perhaps due to a read error. This chain connects TRBV11-2 to TRBJ2-5; D possibly uses TRBD1 or TRBD2 (6 bases each). This CDR3 is 14 amino acids long. Per the germline V gene, CDR1 is SGHAT and CDR2 is FQNNGV. The CDR3 here is CASSLVGGAGTRHF. The CDR3 DNA reads TGTGCCAGCAGCTTAGTAGGGGGAGCGGGCACGAGGCACTTC. The whole variable domain, remainder taken from reference TRBV11-2 and TRBJ2-5, is EAGVAQSPRYKIIEKRQSVAFWCNPISGHATLYWYQQILGQGPKLLIQFQNNGVVDDSQLPKDRFSAERLKGVDSTLKIQPAKLEDSAVYLCASSLVGGAGTRHFGPGTRLLVL.

V and J are TRBV19 and TRBJ2-2; 8 bases line up with TRBD2. Trimming took 4 bases from V and 0 from J; bases not matched to a gene: 7. The germline CDR1 and CDR2 sequences are LNHDA and SQIVND (reference sequence). The CDR3 length is 17 residues. This chain's CDR3 is CASSTPLSGANTGELFF. The CDR3 nucleotides read TGTGCCAGTAGTACCCCTCTTAGCGGGGCGAACACCGGGGAGCTGTTTTTT.

This sequence joins TRBV6-5 and TRBJ2-2; D unclear. V was shortened by 6 bases and J by 6 bases, with 17 bases between the two germline ends. This CDR3 has 15 amino acids. The germline V gene has CDR1 MNHEY and CDR2 SVGAGI. The CDR3 sequence is CASSLVSGGPGELFF. The CDR3 DNA is TGTGCCAGCAGCCTCGTCTCCGGTGGGCCCGGGGAGCTGTTTTTT.

This chain connects TRBV10-1 to TRBJ2-3; D is undetermined. The CDR3 has 13 residues. V was pared by 5 bases and J by 0 bases, with 6 bases between. Germline V gives CDR1 WNHNN, CDR2 SYGVQD (reference sequence). CDR3 protein: CASSPDSTDTQYF. The CDR3 bases are TGCGCCAGCAGTCCGGACAGCACAGATACGCAGTATTTT.

The chain employs TRBV28 and TRBJ1-6; D ambiguous. The CDR3 has 14 residues. Germline loops: CDR1 MDHEN, CDR2 SYDVKM. Between the trimmed V and J ends, which lost 4 bases and 2 bases, there was a span of 6 bases. The CDR3 loop is CASSSVTYNSPLHF. The CDR3 DNA follows: TGTGCCAGCAGTTCAGTGACCTATAATTCACCCCTCCACTTT.

The rearrangement joins TRBV9 to TRBJ2-7; tentative D call: TRBD2 (5 bases). In germline, CDR1 is SGDLS, CDR2 YYNGEE. V was trimmed by 0 bases and J by 5 bases, leaving 15 bases between them. The CDR3 is made up of 15 amino acids. The chain's CDR3 is CASSVANSEGDEQYF. The CDR3 region has the DNA TGTGCCAGCAGCGTAGCTAACTCTGAGGGCGACGAGCAGTACTTC.

The rearrangement uses TRBV28 and TRBJ2-6; TRBD2 aligns across 8 bases. Trimming took 10 bases from V and 0 from J; bases not matched to a gene: 14. The CDR3 totals 18 residues. CDR1 MDHEN and CDR2 SYDVKM come from the germline V gene. CDR3 protein: CAITRGGQAFSGANVLTF. In nucleotides, the CDR3 is TGTGCCATCACCCGGGGGGGGCAGGCGTTCTCTGGGGCCAACGTCCTGACTTTC.